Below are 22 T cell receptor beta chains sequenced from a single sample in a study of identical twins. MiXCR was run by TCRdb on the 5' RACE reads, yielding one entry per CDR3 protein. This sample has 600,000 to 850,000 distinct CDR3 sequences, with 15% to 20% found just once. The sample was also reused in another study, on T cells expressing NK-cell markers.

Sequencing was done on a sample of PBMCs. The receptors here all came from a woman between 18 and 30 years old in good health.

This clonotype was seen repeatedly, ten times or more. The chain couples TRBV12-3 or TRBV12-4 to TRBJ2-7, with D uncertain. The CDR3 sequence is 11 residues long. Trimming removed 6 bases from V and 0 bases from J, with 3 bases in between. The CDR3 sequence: CASSSSYEQYF. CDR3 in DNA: TGTGCCAGCAGCTCCTCCTACGAGCAGTACTTC.

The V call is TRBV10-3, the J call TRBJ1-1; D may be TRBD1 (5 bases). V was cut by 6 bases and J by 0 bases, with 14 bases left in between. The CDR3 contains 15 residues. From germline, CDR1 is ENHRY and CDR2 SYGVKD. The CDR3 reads CAIREDRPMNTEAFF. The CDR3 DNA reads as TGTGCCATCAGGGAAGACAGACCGATGAACACTGAAGCTTTCTTT.

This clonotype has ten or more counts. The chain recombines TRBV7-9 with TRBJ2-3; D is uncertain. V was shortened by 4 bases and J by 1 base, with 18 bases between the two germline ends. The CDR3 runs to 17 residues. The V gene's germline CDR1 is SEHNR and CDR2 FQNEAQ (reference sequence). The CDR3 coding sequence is TGTGCCAGCAGCTCCCTCGCCGGGCCAGTCGGCACAGATACGCAGTATTTT. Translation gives CASSSLAGPVGTDTQYF. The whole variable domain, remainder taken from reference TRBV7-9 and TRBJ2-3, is DTGVSQNPRHKITKRGQNVTFRCDPISEHNRLYWYRQTLGQGPEFLTYFQNEAQLEKSRLLSDRFSAERPKGSFSTLEIQRTEQGDSAMYLCASSSLAGPVGTDTQYFGPGTRLTVL.

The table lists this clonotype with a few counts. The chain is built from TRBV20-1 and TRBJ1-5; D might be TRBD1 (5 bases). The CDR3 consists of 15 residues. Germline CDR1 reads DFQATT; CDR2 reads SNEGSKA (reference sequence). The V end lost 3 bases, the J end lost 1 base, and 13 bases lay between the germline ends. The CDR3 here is CSASVQGSSNQPQHF. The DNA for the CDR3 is TGCAGTGCTAGTGTGCAGGGAAGCAGCAATCAGCCCCAGCATTTT.

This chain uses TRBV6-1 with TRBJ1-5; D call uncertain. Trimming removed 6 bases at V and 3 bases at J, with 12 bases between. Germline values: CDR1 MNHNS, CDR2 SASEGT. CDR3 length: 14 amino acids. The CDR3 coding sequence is TGTGCCAGCAGCCAAAGGACGCACAATCAGCCCCAGCATTTT. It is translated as CASSQRTHNQPQHF.

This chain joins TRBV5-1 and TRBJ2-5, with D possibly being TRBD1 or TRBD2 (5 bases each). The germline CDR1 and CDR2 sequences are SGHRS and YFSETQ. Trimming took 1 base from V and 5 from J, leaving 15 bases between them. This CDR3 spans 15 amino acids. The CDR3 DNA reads TGCGCCAGCAGCTTGACCAGGGTTCGGGGCGAGACCCAGTACTTC. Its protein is CASSLTRVRGETQYF.

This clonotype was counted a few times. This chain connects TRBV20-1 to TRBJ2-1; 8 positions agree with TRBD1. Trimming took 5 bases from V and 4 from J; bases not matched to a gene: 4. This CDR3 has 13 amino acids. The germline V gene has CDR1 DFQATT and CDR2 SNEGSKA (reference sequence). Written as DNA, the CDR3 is TGCAGTGCTCGCAGGGACAGGTACAATGAGCAGTTCTTC. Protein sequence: CSARRDRYNEQFF.

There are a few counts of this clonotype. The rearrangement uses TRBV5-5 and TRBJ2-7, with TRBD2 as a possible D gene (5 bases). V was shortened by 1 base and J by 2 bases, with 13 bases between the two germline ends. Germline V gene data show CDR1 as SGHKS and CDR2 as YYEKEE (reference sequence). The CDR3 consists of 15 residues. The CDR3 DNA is TGTGCCAGCAGCTTGATCTCGGCGGGCGCCTACGAGCAGTACTTC. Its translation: CASSLISAGAYEQYF.

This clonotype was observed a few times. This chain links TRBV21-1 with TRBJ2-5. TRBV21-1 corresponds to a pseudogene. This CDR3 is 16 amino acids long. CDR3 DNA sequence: TGTGCCAGCAGCAAAAACAAGGGTGAGAGGAAAGAGACCCAGTACTTC. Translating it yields CASSKNKGERKETQYF.

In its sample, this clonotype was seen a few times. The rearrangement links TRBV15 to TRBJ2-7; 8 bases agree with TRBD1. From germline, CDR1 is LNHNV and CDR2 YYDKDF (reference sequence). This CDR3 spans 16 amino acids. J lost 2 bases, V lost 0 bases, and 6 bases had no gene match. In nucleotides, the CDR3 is TGTGCCACCAGCAGAGATGGGACAGGAGAGCCCTACGAGCAGTACTTC. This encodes CATSRDGTGEPYEQYF. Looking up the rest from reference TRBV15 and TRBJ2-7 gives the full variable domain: DAMVIQNPRYQVTQFGKPVTLSCSQTLNHNVMYWYQQKSSQAPKLLFHYYDKDFNNEADTPDNFQSRRPNTSFCFLDIRSPGLGDTAMYLCATSRDGTGEPYEQYFGPGTRLTVT.

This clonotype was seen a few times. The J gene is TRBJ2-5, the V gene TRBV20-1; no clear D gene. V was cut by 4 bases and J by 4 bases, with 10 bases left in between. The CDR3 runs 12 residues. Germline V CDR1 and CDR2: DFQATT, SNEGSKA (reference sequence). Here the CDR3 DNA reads TGCAGTGCTATCACAACCGGAGAGACCCAGTACTTC. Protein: CSAITTGETQYF.

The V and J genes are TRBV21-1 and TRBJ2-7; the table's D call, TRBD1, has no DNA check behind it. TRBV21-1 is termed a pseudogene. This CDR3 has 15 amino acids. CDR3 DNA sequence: TGTGCCAGCAGCAAGTTGGACAGTCCCTTTGGGGAGCAGTACTTC. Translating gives CASSKLDSPFGEQYF.

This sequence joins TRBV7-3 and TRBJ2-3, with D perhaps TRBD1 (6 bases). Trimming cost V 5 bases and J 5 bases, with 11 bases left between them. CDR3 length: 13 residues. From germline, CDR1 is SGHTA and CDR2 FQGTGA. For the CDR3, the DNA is TGTGCCAGCAGCCAGGGGTGGGGAGATACGCAGTATTTT. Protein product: CASSQGWGDTQYF.

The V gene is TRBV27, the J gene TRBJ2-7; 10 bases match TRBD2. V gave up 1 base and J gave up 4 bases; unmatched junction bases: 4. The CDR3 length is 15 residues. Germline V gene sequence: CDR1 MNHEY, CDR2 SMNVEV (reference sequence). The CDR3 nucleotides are TGTGCCAGCAGTTTATTCCAAGCGGGGGGGTACGAGCAGTACTTC. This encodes CASSLFQAGGYEQYF.

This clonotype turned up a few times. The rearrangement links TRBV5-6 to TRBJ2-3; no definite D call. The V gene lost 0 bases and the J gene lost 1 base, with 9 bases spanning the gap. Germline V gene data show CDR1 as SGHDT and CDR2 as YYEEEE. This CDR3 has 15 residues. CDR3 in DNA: TGTGCCAGCAGCTTGGCTCTTTGGGGCACAGATACGCAGTATTTT. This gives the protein CASSLALWGTDTQYF.

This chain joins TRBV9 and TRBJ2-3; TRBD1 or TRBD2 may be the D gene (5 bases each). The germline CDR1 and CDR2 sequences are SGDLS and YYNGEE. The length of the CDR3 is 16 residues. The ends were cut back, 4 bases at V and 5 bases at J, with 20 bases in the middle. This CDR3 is CASSIRTGTGIDTQYF. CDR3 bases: TGTGCCAGCAGCATACGGACCGGGACGGGTATAGATACGCAGTATTTT.

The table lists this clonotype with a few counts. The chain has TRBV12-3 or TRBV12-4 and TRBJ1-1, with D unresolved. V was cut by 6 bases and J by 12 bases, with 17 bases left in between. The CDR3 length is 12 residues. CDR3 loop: CASSHILGRTFF. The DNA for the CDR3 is TGTGCCAGCAGCCATATACTGGGTAGGACTTTCTTT.

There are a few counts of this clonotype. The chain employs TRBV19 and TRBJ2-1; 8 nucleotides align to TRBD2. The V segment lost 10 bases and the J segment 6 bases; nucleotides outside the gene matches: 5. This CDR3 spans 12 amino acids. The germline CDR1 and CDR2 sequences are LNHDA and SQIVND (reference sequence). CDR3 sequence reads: CATEGLGNEQFF. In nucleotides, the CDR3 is TGTGCCACCGAGGGACTAGGCAATGAGCAGTTCTTC. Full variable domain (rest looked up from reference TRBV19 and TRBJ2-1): DGGITQSPKYLFRKEGQNVTLSCEQNLNHDAMYWYRQDPGQGLRLIYYSQIVNDFQKGDIAEGYSVSREKKESFPLTVTSAQKNPTAFYLCATEGLGNEQFFGPGTRLTVL.

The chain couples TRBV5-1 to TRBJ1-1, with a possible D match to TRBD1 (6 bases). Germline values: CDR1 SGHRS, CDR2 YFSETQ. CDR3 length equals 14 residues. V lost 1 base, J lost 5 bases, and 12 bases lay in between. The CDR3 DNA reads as TGCGCCAGCAGCTTGTGGGGGCCAGGGACTGAAGCTTTCTTT. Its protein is CASSLWGPGTEAFF.

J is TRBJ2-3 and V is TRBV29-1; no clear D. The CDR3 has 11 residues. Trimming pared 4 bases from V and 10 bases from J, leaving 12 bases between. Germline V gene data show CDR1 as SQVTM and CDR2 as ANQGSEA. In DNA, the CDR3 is TGCAGCGTTGTTAGGGCACCTGCGCAGTATTTT. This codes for CSVVRAPAQYF.

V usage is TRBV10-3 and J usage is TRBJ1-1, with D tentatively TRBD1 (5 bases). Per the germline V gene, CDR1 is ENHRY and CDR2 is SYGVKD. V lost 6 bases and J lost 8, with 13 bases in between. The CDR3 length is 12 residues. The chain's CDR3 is CAISSTEVEAFF. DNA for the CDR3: TGTGCCATCAGCTCGACAGAGGTGGAAGCTTTCTTT.

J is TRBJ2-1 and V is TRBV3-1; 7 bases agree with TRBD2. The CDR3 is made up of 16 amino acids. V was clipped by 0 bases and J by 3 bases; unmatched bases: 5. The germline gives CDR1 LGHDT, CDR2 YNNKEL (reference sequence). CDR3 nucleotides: TGTGCCAGCAGCCAAGAGGCGGGAGACCTCTACAATGAGCAGTTCTTC. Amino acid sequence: CASSQEAGDLYNEQFF.